This T cell receptor beta chain was retrieved from a study of blood T cell repertoires in COVID-19 (dated by TCRdb to about 2020). Some background on the complete study: The collaborator samples originated in the United States, Italy and Spain and spanned the acute and convalescent phases of COVID-19. Sample metadata almost always included a de-identified subject ID, COVID-19 status, age in years and sex. The material from the prospective study consisted of cDNA or gDNA derived from T cells, B-cell-depleted T cells, or PBMCs. HLA class I and class II types, where available, came from metadata supplied by the sample provider rather than from assay-based typing. Samples came from the ongoing ImmuneRACE study (first 160 participants) plus 1,254 subjects from 6 global collaborators. The repertoires were released in a freely available public database meant as a resource for research on the immune response to SARS-CoV-2. Deeply sampled blood TCRbeta repertoires from subjects exposed to, actively infected with, or recovered from COVID-19 were included in the dataset.

One collaborating source in Seattle enrolled patients during active infection and followed them longitudinally through the course of disease. Whole blood was collected in K2EDTA tubes by collaborating institutions according to the institutions' own protocols. For TCRbeta analysis, collaborators shipped samples as frozen whole blood, isolated PBMCs, or DNA extracted from either of those sample types. TCRbeta CDR3 regions were amplified from genomic DNA by means of the immunoSEQ Assay, a bias-controlled multiplex PCR. The study's own analysis went as follows. The number of nucleated cells in each sample was estimated from the amplification of reference gene primers within the assay. To quantify the absolute abundance of each unique TCRbeta CDR3 rearrangement, sequence reads were collapsed and filtered. For each sample, productive Simpson clonality was calculated as the square root of Simpson's diversity index over productive rearrangements. The immuneACCESS repertoire file appears here via TCRdb, limited to in-frame rearrangements. These files lack a portion of the clones; in checked studies, under half of the deficit traces to unresolved V genes, and the cause of the others is not known. V, J and clone size are taken as reported in that table, and D and trimming were inferred from the DNA itself. Within this sample are roughly 180,000 clones, with 80% to 90% of them counted one time only. Approximately 12% of the sample is held by the ten biggest clonotypes.

Measured from the cysteine to the phenylalanine, the CDR3 is 14 residues long. Only the CDR3 portion is preserved as DNA: 42 bases, with reading frame beginning at the first base. The germline V gene specifies SGHRS as CDR1 and YFSETQ as CDR2. The V and J ends are trimmed by 1 base and 0 bases, leaving 7 bases between them. Turning to this clone: No cognate antigen has been identified for it. Nothing much larger sits one base from this clone, and base qualities are not available.

General findings and caveats noted by the study authors: The quantity of clinical and demographic metadata differed by source and by participant and was supplied without curation.

This clonotype was obtained from an elderly woman with COVID-19, enrolled during active disease. Sequenced material: peripheral blood. Recombination joined TRBV5-1 with TRBJ2-5; the D gene is not confidently resolved. Here the CDR3 is given as CASSLLSHQETQYF. DNA sequence: TGCGCCAGCAGCTTGTTGTCTCACCAAGAGACCCAGTACTTC.